These 17 T cell receptor beta chains came from one sample sequenced in a study of PD-L1 blockade in urothelial cancer. The time point here: pretreatment peripheral blood. TCRdb's table, derived via immunoSEQ multiplex PCR, lists solely in-frame clones and lacks some. The sample consists of tens of thousands of clones, approximately 77% of them appearing once. Material: PBMCs, obtained around atezolizumab (anti-PD-L1) treatment. These receptors all stem from a man in his 70s with urothelial cancer.

This sequence joins TRBV18 and TRBJ2-5; 8 nucleotides agree with TRBD2. This CDR3 contains 14 residues. Germline V gene lookup returns CDR1 KGHSH and CDR2 LQKENI. V shed 2 bases and J 7 bases; nucleotides not matched to a gene: 6. CDR3 DNA sequence: TGTGCCAGCTCACCAAACGGGGGGGCCGGGACCCAGTACTTC. This encodes CASSPNGGAGTQYF.

In its sample, this clone was seen once. The rearrangement uses TRBV11-3 and TRBJ2-7; D might be TRBD1 (6 bases). V lost 1 base, J lost 7 bases, and 14 bases lay in between. CDR1 is SGHNT and CDR2 is YENEEA in the germline V gene. This CDR3 has 14 residues. CDR3 protein: CASSLGRGVSEQYF. The DNA for the CDR3 is TGTGCCAGCAGCTTAGGCAGGGGTGTGAGTGAGCAGTACTTC.

This chain uses TRBV7-2 with TRBJ2-5, with 11 bases lining up with TRBD2. CDR1 is SGHTA and CDR2 is FQGNSA in the germline V gene. J gave up 13 bases and V 1 base, and 8 bases lay outside the gene matches. The CDR3 has 14 amino acids. This CDR3 reads CASSLDSGGAALYF. The CDR3 DNA sequence: TGTGCCAGCAGCTTAGATAGCGGGGGGGCGGCGCTGTACTTC.

The chain recombines TRBV11-3 with TRBJ2-3, with TRBD2 matching over 13 bases. Germline CDR1 reads SGHNT; CDR2 reads YENEEA. This CDR3 has 17 residues. The trim removed 5 bases at V and 0 bases at J, leaving 5 bases unmatched. CDR3 residues: CASSPRTSGRSTDTQYF. CDR3 bases: TGTGCCAGCAGCCCGAGGACTAGCGGGAGAAGCACAGATACGCAGTATTTT.

V usage is TRBV11-1 and J usage is TRBJ2-1; a weak D match, TRBD2 (6 bases). This CDR3 is built from 14 residues. Germline CDR1 SGHAT, CDR2 FQDESV (reference sequence). V lost 5 bases and J lost 7, with 15 bases in between. In DNA, the CDR3 is TGTGCCAGCAGCCGGGGGACTCCCAAGAATGAGCAGTTCTTC. It yields the protein CASSRGTPKNEQFF.

The chain carries TRBV7-9 and TRBJ1-3; D is unresolved. V lost 0 bases and J 4 bases, leaving 7 bases between the germline ends. This CDR3 has 14 residues. Germline-derived CDR1 and CDR2 are SEHNR and FQNEAQ (reference sequence). CDR3 sequence reads: CASSLAVVGNTIYF. The CDR3 coding sequence is TGTGCCAGCAGCTTAGCGGTAGTGGGAAACACCATATATTTT.

The chain recombines TRBV2 with TRBJ2-7, with 8 bases aligning to TRBD2. Trimming removed 4 bases from V and 3 bases from J; junction bases left unmatched: 5. CDR1 is SNHLY and CDR2 is FYNNEI in the germline V gene. The CDR3 extends over 14 amino acids. The CDR3 nucleotides read TGTGCCAGCAGTGGACTCGGGAGGGACTACGAGCAGTACTTC. Translating it yields CASSGLGRDYEQYF.

The genes are TRBV7-2 and TRBJ2-5; tentatively, D is TRBD1 (5 bases). Trimming pared 1 base from V and 0 bases from J, leaving 9 bases between. This CDR3 comprises 15 residues. CDR1 SGHTA and CDR2 FQGNSA come from the germline V gene. The CDR3: CASSLGGAHQETQYF. Here the CDR3 DNA reads TGTGCCAGCAGCTTAGGGGGCGCCCACCAAGAGACCCAGTACTTC. The full variable domain, its missing parts supplied by reference TRBV7-2 and TRBJ2-5, is GAGVSQSPSNKVTEKGKDVELRCDPISGHTALYWYRQSLGQGLEFLIYFQGNSAPDKSGLPSDRFSAERTGGSVSTLTIQRTQQEDSAVYLCASSLGGAHQETQYFGPGTRLLVL.

J is TRBJ1-1 and V is TRBV6-5, with TRBD1 matching over 9 bases. The V gene end was trimmed by 5 bases and the J gene end by 4 bases; junction bases not matched to a gene: 8. From germline, CDR1 is MNHEY and CDR2 SVGAGI. This CDR3 is built from 15 residues. CDR3 sequence: CASSTPGTGSTEAFF. CDR3 nucleotide sequence: TGTGCCAGCAGTACCCCCGGGACAGGGAGCACTGAAGCTTTCTTT.

There are a few counts of this clone. The chain carries TRBV28 and TRBJ1-5; the match to TRBD1 covers 9 bases. The germline gives CDR1 MDHEN, CDR2 SYDVKM. This CDR3 has 16 residues. The trim removed 5 bases at V and 1 base at J, leaving 6 bases unmatched. CDR3 amino acids: CASSTPGQGSNQPQHF. CDR3 bases: TGTGCCAGCAGTACCCCGGGACAGGGAAGCAATCAGCCCCAGCATTTT.

This chain connects TRBV5-1 to TRBJ2-2; 10 nucleotides line up with TRBD1. The CDR3 extends over 19 amino acids. The germline V gene has CDR1 SGHRS and CDR2 YFSETQ. V lost 5 bases and J lost 3; bases outside the gene matches: 16. CDR3 sequence reads: CASRGTGTGAQSYTGELFF. For the CDR3, the DNA is TGCGCCAGCAGGGGGACGGGGACAGGGGCCCAATCGTACACCGGGGAGCTGTTTTTT.

This chain links TRBV18 with TRBJ1-2; TRBD1 might be the D (6 bases). Trimming took off 3 bases at V and 10 bases at J, with 18 bases between the two ends. The V gene's germline CDR1 is KGHSH and CDR2 LQKENI. The CDR3 has 14 residues. CDR3 DNA sequence: TGTGCCAGCTCACCGTCGACAGGAAAGCTTGACTACACCTTC. Its protein is CASSPSTGKLDYTF. The full variable domain, with the rest looked up from reference TRBV18 and TRBJ1-2, is NAGVMQNPRHLVRRRGQEARLRCSPMKGHSHVYWYRQLPEEGLKFMVYLQKENIIDESGMPKERFSAEFPKEGPSILRIQQVVRGDSAAYFCASSPSTGKLDYTFGSGTRLTVV.

The gene calls are TRBV6-5 and TRBJ2-3, with D tentatively TRBD2 (6 bases). V shed 7 bases and J shed 0 bases, with 11 bases lying between them. Germline lookup yields CDR1 MNHEY and CDR2 SVGAGI. CDR3 length: 14 amino acids. Written as DNA, the CDR3 is TGTGCCAGCAAGGAGGGGTTTAGCACAGATACGCAGTATTTT. Translation: CASKEGFSTDTQYF.

V and J are TRBV4-3 and TRBJ2-3; weak D call: TRBD1 (7 bases). Germline V lookup: CDR1 LGHNA, CDR2 YSLEER. V gave up 2 bases and J gave up 6 bases, with 21 bases separating them. The CDR3 is made up of 17 amino acids. As DNA, the CDR3 is TGCGCCAGCAGCCAAAGGGGGCGGGGAGCAGGGGGGGATACGCAGTATTTT. This gives the protein CASSQRGRGAGGDTQYF.

Of note for this clone: The junction does not match germline at one end; this may be a read error. The chain has TRBV15 and TRBJ1-1; 7 nucleotides match TRBD1. From germline, CDR1 is LNHNV and CDR2 YYDKDF (reference sequence). The CDR3 is 15 amino acids. In DNA, the CDR3 is TGTGCCACCAGCAGAGTAAGGACAGGCGCCGCGGAGAGACTCTTT. Its protein is CATSRVRTGAAERLF.

V gene TRBV2 combines with J gene TRBJ1-2; 7 bases are shared with TRBD1. The CDR3 totals 13 residues. After removal of 6 bases from V and 2 bases from J, the junction contained 3 bases not matched to a gene. Germline values: CDR1 SNHLY, CDR2 FYNNEI. CDR3 sequence reads: CASRPDRNYGYTF. As DNA, the CDR3 is TGTGCCAGCAGACCGGACAGGAACTATGGCTACACCTTC.

The chain joins TRBV7-9 to TRBJ2-7; 9 bases are shared with TRBD2. Germline values: CDR1 SEHNR, CDR2 FQNEAQ (reference sequence). V shed 5 bases, J shed 2 bases, and the junction held 10 bases outside the gene matches. This CDR3 comprises 16 residues. CDR3 sequence (DNA): TGTGCCAGCAGCACCCGACTAGCGGTAGATACCTACGAGCAGTACTTC. Translating it yields CASSTRLAVDTYEQYF.